This is a list of T cell receptor beta chains from one sample in a study of circulating CD8 cells and anti-PD-1 response in melanoma. TCRdb reprocessed the reads via MiXCR and lists one record per CDR3 protein. The sample lists hundreds of distinct CDR3 sequences, 10% to 15% occurring once. The material sequenced was CD8+ T cells from PBMCs, taken at baseline or after one month of anti-PD-1 therapy (not recorded which). The receptor set was obtained from a human donor with melanoma. Both conserved end residues are part of each CDR3.

v_gene	CDR3aa
TRBV29-1	CSVDEGSYGYTF
TRBV19	CAGIDGLNTEAFF
TRBV5-8	CASSYDKGGQNEQFF
TRBV7-2	CASSPHNPRTGEQYF
TRBV7-9	CAIGGGTTYEQYF
TRBV20-1	CSASGTVGNTIYF
TRBV19	CASTPTGGIYEQYF
TRBV24-1	CATSDLGREVEQFF